This is a list of T cell receptor beta chains from one sample in a study of shared T cell receptors in the human thymus. Some clones are missing from TCRdb's copy, which holds only in-frame ones; the method was immunoSEQ multiplex PCR. The sample contains approximately 400,000 clones, around 95% of which appear only once. The sequenced material came from thymocytes. The receptor set was obtained from a human donor. The CDR3 runs from the conserved cysteine through the conserved F or W. The D gene is left open where the match is weak. Expanded clones are given a class, and other clones once, few, many or no size at all.

>TRBV20-1|TRBJ2-5|-|TRBD2
TGCAGCTGCCTAGCGGGGGAGACCCAGTACTTC
CSCLAGETQYF
>TRBV2|TRBJ1-1|-|-
TGTGCCAGCAACCGGGGGGTCGCCACTGAAGCTTTCTTT
CASNRGVATEAFF
>TRBV10-3|TRBJ2-7|-|TRBD2
TGTGCCATCAGGGGGACTAGCGGACCTTACGAGCAGTACTTC
CAIRGTSGPYEQYF
>TRBV14|TRBJ2-7|-|-
TGTGCCAGCAGCCAAGATACAGGTCAGAGCTACGAGCAGTACTTC
CASSQDTGQSYEQYF
>TRBV5-5|TRBJ1-5|-|-
TGTGCCAGCAGCCGAGGTTACCGACACGATAATCAGCCCCAGCATTTT
CASSRGYRHDNQPQHF
>TRBV4-2|TRBJ2-1|-|TRBD2
TGTGCCAGCAGCCTGATGACTAGCGGGACCTACAATGAGCAGTTCTTC
CASSLMTSGTYNEQFF
>TRBV4-3|TRBJ2-2|-|-
TGCGCCAGCAGCCAAGATTCAGGAGCAGACCCGAACACCGGGGAGCTGTTTTTT
CASSQDSGADPNTGELFF
>TRBV6-6|TRBJ2-6|once|-
TGTGCCAGCAGCTTCACAGGGACTGGGGCCAACGTCCTGACTTTC
CASSFTGTGANVLTF
>TRBV5-4|TRBJ1-4|-|-
TGTGCCAGCAGCTCGACAGGTTTTGGGATAAATGAAAAACTGTTTTTT
CASSSTGFGINEKLFF
>TRBV11-3|TRBJ2-2|-|TRBD2
TGTGCCAGCAGCTTAGTGACTAGCGGGAGAAGGGGAACCGGGGAGCTGTTTTTT
CASSLVTSGRRGTGELFF
>TRBV11-2|TRBJ1-4|-|TRBD1
TGTGCCAGCAGCTTAGACCGGGACAGGGGGCGCATAGATGAAAAACTGTTTTTT
CASSLDRDRGRIDEKLFF
>TRBV25-1|TRBJ2-3|once|-
TGTGCCAGCAGTGGAGGACTCTACACAGATACGCAGTATTTT
CASSGGLYTDTQYF
>TRBV5-6|TRBJ2-6|-|-
TGTGCCAGCAGCTTGGGGGCGTTATCTGGGGCCAACGTCCTGACTTTC
CASSLGALSGANVLTF
>TRBV18|TRBJ2-7|-|-
TGTGCCAGCTCACCGTCCGCGGGTCAGGAAGGTCGGAAATCCTACGAGCAGTACTTC
CASSPSAGQEGRKSYEQYF
>TRBV6-4|TRBJ1-5|-|TRBD1
TGTGCCAGCAGTGACCCTTCGGAAAAACGGACAGGGGTCTTCAATCAGCCCCAGCATTTT
CASSDPSEKRTGVFNQPQHF
>TRBV5-5|TRBJ1-5|-|-
TGTGCCAGCAGCTTGACGGCCGATCAGCCCCAGCATTTT
CASSLTADQPQHF
>TRBV11-2|TRBJ1-3|few|-
TGTGCCAGCAGCCCGACGTTACATATCACTGGAAACACCATATATTTT
CASSPTLHITGNTIYF
>TRBV10-3|TRBJ1-1|once|-
TGTGCCATCAGAAGGGGAGGGGACACTGAAGCTTTCTTT
CAIRRGGDTEAFF
>TRBV5-1|TRBJ1-2|-|TRBD1
TGCGCCAGCAGCTTGGACAGGGGAATTCATGGCTACACCTTC
CASSLDRGIHGYTF
>TRBV4-2|TRBJ2-7|once|TRBD1
TGTGCCAGCAGCCCCATGGGACAGAAGATCTACGAGCAGTACTTC
CASSPMGQKIYEQYF
>TRBV29-1|TRBJ2-1|-|-
TGCAGCGCCCGGCGGGTGAGCTCCTACAATGAGCAGTTCTTC
CSARRVSSYNEQFF
>TRBV14|TRBJ2-3|-|-
TGTGCCAGCAGCCAAGATCTAGATACGCAGTATTTT
CASSQDLDTQYF
>TRBV28|TRBJ1-1|-|-
TGTGCCAGCAGTTTAAGTACCGGTACCGAAGCTTTCTTT
CASSLSTGTEAFF
>TRBV18|TRBJ2-1|-|-
TGTGCCAGCTCACCATCGGTATTTAGTGGCAATGAGCAGTTCTTC
CASSPSVFSGNEQFF
>TRBV7-2|TRBJ2-7|-|-
TGTGCCAGCACCAAGGACGGCGGCAACTCCTACGAGCAGTACTTC
CASTKDGGNSYEQYF
>TRBV10-3|TRBJ2-7|-|TRBD2
TGTGCCACCGGGACTAGCGGGGACCCAGGGGGCCCGTACTTC
CATGTSGDPGGPYF
>TRBV10-3|TRBJ2-7|-|-
TGTGCCATCAGTGAGTCGATTGTGTATCGATCCTACAGGGCAGGACACTCCTACGAGCAGTACTTC
CAISESIVYRSYRAGHSYEQYF
>TRBV5-1|TRBJ2-7|-|TRBD1
TGCGCCAGCAGCTTGGTGGGACAGGGATACGAGCAGTACTTC
CASSLVGQGYEQYF
>TRBV5-4|TRBJ2-5|-|TRBD1
TGTGCCAGCAGCATTCGACAGGGGGCCCTACAAGAGACCCAGTACTTC
CASSIRQGALQETQYF
>TRBV27|TRBJ1-1|-|-
TGTGCCAGCTCCGTGGGGGGGGGCGAGAAGCGTGGTGCTTTCTTT
CASSVGGGEKRGAFF
>TRBV14|TRBJ2-7|once|TRBD2
TGTGCCAGCAGCCAATTAGCGGGAGAATTCACCACCTACGAGCAGTACTTC
CASSQLAGEFTTYEQYF
>TRBV11-2|TRBJ2-7|-|-
TGTGCCAGCAGCTTAAGGACAGACATGCACGAGCAGTACTTC
CASSLRTDMHEQYF
>TRBV11-2|TRBJ2-7|-|-
TGTGCCAGCAGCTTATCATGGACAGCCTACGAGCAGTACTTC
CASSLSWTAYEQYF
>TRBV13|TRBJ2-1|-|-
TGTGCCAGCAGCCCTACATTAGGGGGCGCGGGAGGTGTCGATGAGCAGTTCTTC
CASSPTLGGAGGVDEQFF
>TRBV5-6|TRBJ2-7|-|TRBD1
TGTGCCAGCAGCCAGGCCCGGGACAGTTTCCACGAGCAGTACTTC
CASSQARDSFHEQYF
>TRBV18|TRBJ2-1|-|TRBD2
TGTGCCAGCTCACCACTCCCCCTAGCGGGAGTCTACAATGAGCAGTTCTTC
CASSPLPLAGVYNEQFF
>TRBV4-1|TRBJ2-1|-|TRBD1
TGCGCCAGCAGCCAACGGGGACAGGGAACAAATGAGCAGTTCTTC
CASSQRGQGTNEQFF
>TRBV6-1|TRBJ1-4|-|-
TGTGCCAGCAGTGCTACAGTTGCAACTAATGAAAAACTGTTTTTT
CASSATVATNEKLFF
>TRBV7-8|TRBJ2-7|-|TRBD1
TGTGCCAGCAGCTTCGGGACAGTCTACGAGCAGTACTTC
CASSFGTVYEQYF
>TRBV28|TRBJ2-2|-|TRBD2
TGTGCCAGCAGCTTTAGCGGGAGGGCCGGAACCGGGGAGCTGTTTTTT
CASSFSGRAGTGELFF
>TRBV19|TRBJ1-2|-|-
TGTGCCAGTAGTAATGAGGGCGGGGCTGGCTACACCTTC
CASSNEGGAGYTF
>TRBV10-1|TRBJ1-5|-|TRBD1
TGCGCCAGCAACCAGGGACAGACCCTCGCCCGATGTCGGGGTCAGCCCCAGCATTTT
CASNQGQTLARCRGQPQHF
>TRBV5-3|TRBJ2-3|-|-
TGTGCCAGAAGCTTGGAAGGAGGGGCAGATACGCAGTATTTT
CARSLEGGADTQYF
>TRBV10-1|TRBJ2-1|-|-
TGCGCCACCGCTTGGGACCGCGGGGAGCAGTTCTTC
CATAWDRGEQFF
>TRBV12-5|TRBJ2-7|-|TRBD1
TGTGCTAGTGGCCCACTAGACAGGGGGCTGGCTCAGGAACTCTACGAGCAGTACTTC
CASGPLDRGLAQELYEQYF
>TRBV5-8|TRBJ2-7|-|TRBD1
TGTGCCAGCAGCTTGGAGGATGGGCCACAGGGGTCAGATCCCTACGAGCAGTACTTC
CASSLEDGPQGSDPYEQYF
>TRBV5-4|TRBJ2-7|-|TRBD2
TGTGCCAGCAGCTTGGGCGGGGGTCCGACCTACGAGCAGTACTTC
CASSLGGGPTYEQYF